Listed below are T cell receptor beta chains from one sample, sequenced in a study of PD-1 blockade in classical Hodgkin lymphoma. Using immunoSEQ multiplex PCR, the repertoire was profiled, and TCRdb retains in-frame clones only, with some absent. The sample includes 45,000 or so clones, about three quarters of them seen just once. Sequenced material: peripheral blood mononuclear cells (PBMCs), taken at baseline. These receptors came from a human donor with classical Hodgkin lymphoma. CDR3s include the opening cysteine and the closing phenylalanine or tryptophan. For some rows the clone size is stated as once, few or many, or as a class when expanded; others skip it.

J gene,clone size,V gene,CDR3 protein
TRBJ2-1,NA,TRBV5-1,CASTPGTNSYNEQFF
TRBJ2-4,few,TRBV18,CASSQLAGGENIQYF
TRBJ2-2,NA,TRBV11-3,CASRLQGFGELFF
TRBJ1-2,NA,TRBV10-1,CATPEVMGALFYGYTF
TRBJ2-2,NA,TRBV6-8,CASSRGQSTGELFF
TRBJ1-5,NA,TRBV18,CASSRTWGVDQPQHF
TRBJ1-2,NA,TRBV27,CASSLSRGQLNYTF
TRBJ1-1,NA,TRBV19,CARGSGTSFLQEAFF
TRBJ1-2,NA,TRBV29-1,CSVSSAGTGGSYGYTF
TRBJ2-7,once,TRBV30,CASTLRDRFSYEQYF
TRBJ1-3,NA,TRBV7-2,CASSLWRVMTGNTIYF
TRBJ2-5,NA,TRBV5-6,CASSPPSQETQYF
TRBJ2-7,NA,TRBV18,CASSLGPEGYEQYF
TRBJ1-4,few,TRBV5-1,CASSLWGSATNEKLFF
TRBJ2-5,NA,TRBV5-1,CASSLGLAQSQETQYF
TRBJ1-1,medium-sized,TRBV7-3,CASSPNGGYDTEAFF
TRBJ2-5,NA,TRBV12-5,CASGSYQTGRETQYF
TRBJ1-1,few,TRBV2,CASSRQLNTEAFF
TRBJ2-6,NA,TRBV5-6,CASSSPLRGANVLTF
TRBJ2-7,few,TRBV30,CAWSILSYEQYF
TRBJ1-1,NA,TRBV6-6,CASSYSDNTEAFF
TRBJ1-2,NA,TRBV2,CASINSPGGSDGYTF
TRBJ1-1,NA,TRBV5-1,CASSPGTGMNTEAFF
TRBJ2-2,NA,TRBV5-1,CASSGGRTSNTGELFF
TRBJ1-1,NA,TRBV4-1,CASSQLDRNIRAFF
TRBJ2-3,once,TRBV2,CASRTGTGRTDTQYF
TRBJ2-1,NA,TRBV5-1,CASSLRGDEQFF
TRBJ2-3,NA,TRBV9,CASSVGQLATDTQYF
TRBJ2-7,few,TRBV5-6,CASSFSNYEQYF
TRBJ2-7,few,TRBV9,CASSVGTGNEQYF
TRBJ1-4,NA,TRBV6-1,CASSEALTGGGRKLFF
TRBJ2-3,NA,TRBV10-2,CASTTLASTDTQYF
TRBJ1-3,NA,TRBV6-1,CASSEARGNTIYF
TRBJ2-1,NA,TRBV5-5,CASSLDGLSYNEQFF
TRBJ2-3,NA,TRBV28,CASSLPPSIPARTDTQYF
TRBJ1-2,NA,TRBV5-6,CASSLPGVYGYTF
TRBJ2-7,NA,TRBV6-8,CASMLGPPGRQTAKPYEQYF
TRBJ1-1,NA,TRBV28,CASSEQNTEAFF
TRBJ1-1,NA,TRBV19,CASSIGTEAFF
TRBJ1-3,NA,TRBV9,CASSVGDSSGNTIYF
TRBJ2-1,NA,TRBV6-4,CASSEKLAGGYEQFF
TRBJ2-2,once,TRBV19,CASSTDRVGELFF
TRBJ2-1,NA,TRBV5-1,CASSLYSTGYNEQFF
TRBJ2-2,once,TRBV29-1,CSVPNRGADATGELFF
TRBJ1-6,NA,TRBV28,CASRPRQGPYNSPLHF
TRBJ2-1,NA,TRBV11-2,CASSLETGTEQFF
TRBJ1-2,NA,TRBV7-6,CASSLAEGGAHYGYTF